Below, 7 T cell receptor beta chains from the same sample are listed, as sequenced in a study of early stage breast cancer tumors. Generated by immunoSEQ multiplex PCR, the TCRdb table keeps only in-frame clones and is missing some. Of roughly 56,000 clones in the sample, 60% to 85% were seen once. The sequenced sample consisted of blood. The receptors were sampled from a person aged 30 to 39 with breast cancer.

This chain joins TRBV5-1 and TRBJ2-2; D may be TRBD1 or TRBD2 (5 bases each). The CDR3 extends over 17 amino acids. Germline CDR1 SGHRS, CDR2 YFSETQ. Trimming removed 4 bases from V and 3 bases from J, with 19 bases in between. DNA of the CDR3: TGCGCCAGCAGCAACGCCGGGACCCGGTCCCACACCGGGGAGCTGTTTTTT. This gives the protein CASSNAGTRSHTGELFF.

The rearrangement joins TRBV7-9 to TRBJ1-1; possible D gene TRBD1, 6 bases. V was shortened by 2 bases and J by 1 base, with 8 bases between the two germline ends. The germline V gene encodes CDR1 SEHNR and CDR2 FQNEAQ (reference sequence). The CDR3 loop spans 14 amino acids. CDR3: CASSLQGRNTEAFF. The CDR3 coding sequence is TGTGCCAGCAGCTTACAGGGGAGGAACACTGAAGCTTTCTTT.

This chain links TRBV27 with TRBJ1-1; D might be TRBD1 (5 bases). The germline V and J ends were trimmed by 7 bases and 6 bases, with 9 bases remaining between them. Germline V CDR1 and CDR2: MNHEY, SMNVEV (reference sequence). CDR3 length: 11 residues. The CDR3 DNA sequence: TGTGCCAGCAAGGGACCGGCTGAAGCTTTCTTT. Its translation: CASKGPAEAFF.

V usage is TRBV6-5 and J usage is TRBJ1-5; D is unresolved. CDR1 is MNHEY and CDR2 is SVGAGI in the germline V gene. With 0 bases removed from V and 2 bases from J, the gap between germline ends came to 5 bases. The CDR3 consists of 14 residues. CDR3 sequence: CASSYSVGNQPQHF. Here the CDR3 DNA reads TGTGCCAGCAGTTACTCTGTGGGCAATCAGCCCCAGCATTTT.

This clone was counted between two and nine times. The CDR3 sequence: CASSSPRGYTF. The CDR3 DNA sequence: TGTGCCAGTTCTTCTCCGCGGGGCTACACCTTC. V and J are TRBV6-5 and TRBJ1-2; D uncertain. The V gene lost 9 bases and the J gene lost 8 bases, with 13 bases spanning the gap. The CDR3 is 11 amino acids. Germline V gives CDR1 MNHEY, CDR2 SVGAGI.

The chain combines TRBV7-2 with TRBJ2-7, with 8 bases identical to TRBD2. The CDR3 covers 15 residues. The germline gives CDR1 SGHTA, CDR2 FQGNSA. The trim removed 5 bases at V and 4 bases at J, leaving 10 bases unmatched. The CDR3 DNA is TGTGCCAGCAGCCCCCAGTCTAGCGGGCCTTACGAGCAGTACTTC. Translating it yields CASSPQSSGPYEQYF.

V gene TRBV6-1 combines with J gene TRBJ2-3, with a weak D call TRBD2 (5 bases). CDR1 is MNHNS, CDR2 SASEGT, per germline. V shed 6 bases and J shed 3 bases, with 10 bases lying between them. The CDR3 is made up of 13 amino acids. CDR3: CASSFSATDTQYF. CDR3 DNA sequence: TGTGCCAGCAGCTTTAGCGCTACAGATACGCAGTATTTT.